This T cell receptor (beta chain) was identified during a study of T cell changes during pregnancy in multiple sclerosis. The V gene lost 3 bases and the J gene lost 0 bases, with 9 bases spanning the gap. The length of the CDR3 is 15 residues. Germline CDR1 SGHTA, CDR2 FQGNSA. Libraries were prepared by immunoSEQ multiplex PCR; TCRdb keeps only in-frame clonotypes and omits some of them. The profile shows some 40,000 clones, 80% to 90% of them singletons. V usage is TRBV7-2 and J usage is TRBJ1-5; D ambiguous. The source material was CD4+ T cells from peripheral blood mononuclear cells, sampled before pregnancy. This clonotype was obtained from a female donor with multiple sclerosis, enrolled in a pregnancy study. The CDR3 spells CASSLRVYSNQPQHF. The CDR3 DNA sequence: TGTGCCAGCAGCTTGAGGGTTTATAGCAATCAGCCCCAGCATTTT.